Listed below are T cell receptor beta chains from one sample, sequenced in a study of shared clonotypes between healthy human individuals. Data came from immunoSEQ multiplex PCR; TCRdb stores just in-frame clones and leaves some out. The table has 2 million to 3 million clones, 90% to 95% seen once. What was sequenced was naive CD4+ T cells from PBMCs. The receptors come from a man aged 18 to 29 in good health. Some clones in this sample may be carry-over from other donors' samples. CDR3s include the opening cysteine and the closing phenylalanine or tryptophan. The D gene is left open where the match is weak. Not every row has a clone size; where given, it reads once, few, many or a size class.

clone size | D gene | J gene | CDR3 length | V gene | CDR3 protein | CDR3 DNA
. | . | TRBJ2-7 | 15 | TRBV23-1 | CASSPWRPPEEEQYF | TGCGCCAGCAGCCCATGGCGGCCCCCCGAAGAAGAGCAGTACTTC
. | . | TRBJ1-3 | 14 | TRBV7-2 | CASSSPWGEDTIYF | TGTGCCAGCAGCTCCCCTTGGGGTGAGGACACCATATATTTT
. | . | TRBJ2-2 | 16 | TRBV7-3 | CASSLNVGPAPGELFF | TGTGCCAGCAGCTTAAATGTGGGACCCGCCCCCGGGGAGCTGTTTTTT
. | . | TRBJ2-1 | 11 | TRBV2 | CASSTAYEQFF | TGTGCCAGCTCCACGGCGTATGAGCAGTTCTTC
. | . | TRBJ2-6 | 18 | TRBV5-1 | CASKLSPEVGGWANVLTF | TGCGCCAGCAAACTTTCCCCCGAGGTAGGGGGGTGGGCCAACGTCCTGACTTTC
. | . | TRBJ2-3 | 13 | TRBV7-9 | CASSIQSTDTQYF | TGTGCCAGCAGTATACAGAGCACAGATACGCAGTATTTT
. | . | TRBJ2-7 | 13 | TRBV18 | CASSGDVGYEQYF | TGTGCCAGCTCAGGGGACGTGGGGTACGAGCAGTACTTC
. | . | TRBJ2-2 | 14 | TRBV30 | CAWRWGPNTGELFF | TGTGCCTGGAGATGGGGTCCGAACACCGGGGAGCTGTTTTTT
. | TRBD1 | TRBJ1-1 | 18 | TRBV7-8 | CASSRRGNGDRGHTEAFF | TGTGCCAGCAGCCGGAGGGGGAACGGGGACAGGGGGCACACTGAAGCTTTCTTT
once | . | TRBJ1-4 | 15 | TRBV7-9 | CASSLARQGGEKLFF | TGTGCCAGCAGCTTAGCGCGTCAGGGAGGGGAAAAACTGTTTTTT
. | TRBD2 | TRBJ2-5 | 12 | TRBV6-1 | CASKLAGETQYF | TGTGCCAGCAAGCTAGCGGGAGAGACCCAGTACTTC
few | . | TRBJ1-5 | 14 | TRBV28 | CASSRAWGNQPQHF | TGTGCCTCTTCGAGGGCTTGGGGCAATCAGCCCCAGCATTTT
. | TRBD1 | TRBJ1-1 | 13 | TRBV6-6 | CASGDRAHTEAFF | TGTGCCAGCGGCGACAGGGCTCACACTGAAGCTTTCTTT
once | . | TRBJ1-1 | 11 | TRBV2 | CASSEAPEAFF | TGTGCCAGCAGTGAAGCACCTGAAGCTTTCTTT
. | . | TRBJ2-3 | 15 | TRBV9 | CASSVGGIRTDTQYF | TGTGCCAGCAGCGTAGGGGGGATTCGCACAGATACGCAGTATTTT
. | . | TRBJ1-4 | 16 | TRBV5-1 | CASSSRAFGANEKLFF | TGCGCCAGCAGCTCGCGGGCCTTTGGGGCTAATGAAAAACTGTTTTTT
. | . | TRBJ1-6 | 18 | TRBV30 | CAWRKDTIYSSYNSPLHF | TGTGCCTGGAGAAAAGACACCATCTACAGCTCCTATAATTCACCCCTCCACTTT
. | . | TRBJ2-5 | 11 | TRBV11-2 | CASSLARRQYF | TGTGCCAGCAGCTTAGCTCGCCGCCAGTACTTC
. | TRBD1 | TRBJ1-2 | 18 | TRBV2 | CASSEARLGQGANYGYTF | TGTGCCAGCAGTGAAGCGAGATTGGGACAGGGGGCGAACTATGGCTACACCTTC
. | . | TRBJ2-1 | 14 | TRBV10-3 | CAISESIGTIEQFF | TGTGCCATCAGTGAGTCTATTGGTACTATTGAGCAGTTCTTC
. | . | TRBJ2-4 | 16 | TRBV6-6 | CASSYGSGLIKNIQYF | TGTGCCAGCAGTTACGGGAGCGGCCTGATAAAAAACATTCAGTACTTC
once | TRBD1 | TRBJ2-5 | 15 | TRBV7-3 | CASSLGGQGGETQYF | TGTGCCAGCAGCTTAGGGGGACAGGGCGGCGAGACCCAGTACTTC
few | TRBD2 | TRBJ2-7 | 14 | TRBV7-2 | CASSSSGTNYEQYF | TGTGCCAGCAGCTCCTCCGGGACTAACTACGAGCAGTACTTC
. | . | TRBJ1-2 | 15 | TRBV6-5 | CASSYSAISNYGYTF | TGTGCCAGCAGTTACAGTGCCATCTCCAACTATGGCTACACCTTC
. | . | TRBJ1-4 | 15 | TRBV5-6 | CASSANTFANEKLFF | TGTGCCAGCAGCGCGAACACTTTCGCTAATGAAAAACTGTTTTTT
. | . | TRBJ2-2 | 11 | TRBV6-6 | CASSMRGELFF | TGTGCCAGCAGTATGCGGGGGGAGCTGTTTTTT
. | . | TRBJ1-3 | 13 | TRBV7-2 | CASSDRSGNTIYF | TGTGCCAGCAGCGATCGCTCTGGAAACACCATATATTTT
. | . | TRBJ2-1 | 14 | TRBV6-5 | CASSYVGDYNEQFF | TGTGCCAGCAGTTACGTTGGGGACTACAATGAGCAGTTCTTC
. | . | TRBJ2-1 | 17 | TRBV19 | CASSIGRYRVYYNEQFF | TGTGCCAGTAGTATAGGGCGGTACAGGGTATACTACAATGAGCAGTTCTTC
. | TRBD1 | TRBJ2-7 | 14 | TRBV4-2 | CASSQAGTDYEQYF | TGTGCCAGCAGCCAAGCCGGGACAGACTACGAGCAGTACTTC
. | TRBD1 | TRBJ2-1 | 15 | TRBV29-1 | CSVEGRMDRGKGQFF | TGCAGCGTTGAAGGTCGTATGGACAGGGGTAAGGGGCAGTTCTTC
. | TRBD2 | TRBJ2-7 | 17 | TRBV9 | CASSVGLAGGTSYEQYF | TGTGCCAGCAGCGTAGGTCTAGCGGGAGGGACCTCCTACGAGCAGTACTTC
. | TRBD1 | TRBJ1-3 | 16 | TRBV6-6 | CASKRKTRDSGNTIYF | TGTGCCAGCAAGCGAAAGACCCGGGACAGCGGAAACACCATATATTTT
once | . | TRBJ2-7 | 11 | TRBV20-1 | CSADGTYEQYF | TGCAGTGCTGACGGGACTTACGAGCAGTACTTC
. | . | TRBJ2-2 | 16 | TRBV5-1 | CASSLAGTTNTGELFF | TGCGCCAGCAGCTTGGCCGGGACAACGAACACCGGGGAGCTGTTTTTT
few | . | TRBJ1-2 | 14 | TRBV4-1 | CASSLTDISYGYTF | TGCGCCAGCAGCCTAACGGACATAAGCTATGGCTACACCTTC
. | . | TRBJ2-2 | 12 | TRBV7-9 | CATLRGTGELFF | TGTGCCACCTTGCGGGGAACCGGGGAGCTGTTTTTT
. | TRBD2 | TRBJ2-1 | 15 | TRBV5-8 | CASSLRGGTYNEQFF | TGTGCCAGCAGCTTACGGGGGGGGACTTACAATGAGCAGTTCTTC
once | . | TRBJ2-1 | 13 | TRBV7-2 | CASSRGGLDEQFF | TGTGCCAGCAGCAGAGGAGGTTTGGATGAGCAGTTCTTC
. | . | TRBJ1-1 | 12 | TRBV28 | CASSLRFTEAFF | TGTGCCAGCAGTCTAAGGTTCACTGAAGCTTTCTTT